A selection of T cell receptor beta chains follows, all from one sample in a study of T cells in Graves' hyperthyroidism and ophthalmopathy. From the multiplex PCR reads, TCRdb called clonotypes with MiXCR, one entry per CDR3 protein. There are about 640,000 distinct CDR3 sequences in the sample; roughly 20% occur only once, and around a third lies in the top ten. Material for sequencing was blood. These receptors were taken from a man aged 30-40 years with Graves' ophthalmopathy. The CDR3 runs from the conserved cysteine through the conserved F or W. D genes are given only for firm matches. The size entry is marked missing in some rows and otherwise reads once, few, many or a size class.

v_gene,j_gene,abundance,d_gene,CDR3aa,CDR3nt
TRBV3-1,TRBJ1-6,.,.,CASSQEEGQSPLHF,TGTGCCAGCAGCCAAGAGGAAGGGCAATCACCCCTCCACTTT
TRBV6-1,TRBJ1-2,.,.,CASTIGGWGSGYTF,TGTGCCAGCACCATAGGAGGTTGGGGCTCTGGCTACACCTTC
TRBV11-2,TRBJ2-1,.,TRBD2,CASSPMTSGNEQFF,TGTGCCAGCAGCCCCATGACTAGCGGGAATGAGCAGTTCTTC
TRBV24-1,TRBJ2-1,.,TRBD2,CATSFPGLAGFENEQFF,TGTGCCACCAGCTTCCCGGGACTAGCGGGATTCGAAAATGAGCAGTTCTTC
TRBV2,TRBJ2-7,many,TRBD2,CASSDGGRAYEQYF,TGTGCCAGCAGTGACGGCGGGAGGGCCTACGAGCAGTACTTC
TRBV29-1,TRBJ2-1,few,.,CSVGGYEQFF,TGCAGCGTTGGGGGCTATGAGCAGTTCTTC
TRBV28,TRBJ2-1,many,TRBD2,CASSRVGLDYNEQFF,TGTGCCAGCAGTCGTGTGGGACTAGATTACAATGAGCAGTTCTTC
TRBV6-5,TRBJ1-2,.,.,CASSYSGQRYGYTF,TGTGCCAGCAGTTACTCGGGGCAACGCTATGGCTACACCTTC
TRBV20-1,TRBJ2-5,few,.,CSAPSFRERETQYF,TGCAGTGCCCCCAGCTTCAGGGAAAGAGAGACCCAGTACTTC
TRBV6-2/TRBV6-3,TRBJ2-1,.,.,CASLSQGASAGLGGEQFF,TGTGCCAGCCTCTCACAGGGGGCCTCAGCGGGACTAGGTGGTGAGCAGTTCTTC
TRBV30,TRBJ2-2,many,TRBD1,CAWRDRVDTGELFF,TGTGCCTGGAGGGACAGGGTAGACACCGGGGAGCTGTTTTTT
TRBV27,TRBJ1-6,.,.,CALLGSPLHF,TGTGCCCTTCTGGGGTCACCCCTCCACTTT
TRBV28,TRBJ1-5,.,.,CASSLRGERPQHF,TGTGCCAGCAGTTTAAGAGGGGAGCGGCCCCAGCATTTT
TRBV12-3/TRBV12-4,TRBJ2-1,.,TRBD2,CASRTGLAGHYNEQFF,TGTGCCAGCAGGACCGGACTAGCGGGGCACTACAATGAGCAGTTCTTC
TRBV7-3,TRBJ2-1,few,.,CASSSSPGEQFF,TGTGCCAGCAGCTCCTCTCCGGGGGAGCAGTTCTTC
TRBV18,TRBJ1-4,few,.,CASSPGAREKLFF,TGTGCCAGCTCCCCGGGGGCTAGAGAAAAACTGTTTTTT
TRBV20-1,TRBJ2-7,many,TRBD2,CSATGLAGSYEQYF,TGCAGTGCCACGGGACTAGCGGGATCTTACGAGCAGTACTTC
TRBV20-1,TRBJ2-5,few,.,CSALGVQETQYF,TGCAGTGCGCTAGGGGTTCAAGAGACCCAGTACTTC
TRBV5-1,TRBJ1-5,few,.,CASSFEGYQPQHF,TGCGCCAGCAGCTTCGAGGGGTATCAGCCCCAGCATTTT
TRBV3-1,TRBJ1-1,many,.,CASSQTSGPANTEAFF,TGTGCCAGCAGCCAAACATCAGGGCCAGCGAACACTGAAGCTTTCTTT
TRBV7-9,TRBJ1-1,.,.,CASSLGTDNMNTEAFF,TGTGCCAGCAGCTTAGGAACAGATAACATGAACACTGAAGCTTTCTTT
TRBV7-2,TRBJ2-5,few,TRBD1,CASSEDRLRETQYF,TGTGCCAGCAGCGAGGACAGGTTAAGAGAGACCCAGTACTTC
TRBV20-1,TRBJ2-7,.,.,CSARDRRQSEQYF,TGCAGTGCTAGAGACCGTCGACAGTCCGAGCAGTACTTC
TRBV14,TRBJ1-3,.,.,CASSGDPGNTIYF,TGTGCCAGCAGCGGGGATCCTGGAAACACCATATATTTT
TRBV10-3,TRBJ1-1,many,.,CAISERSGAGRTEAFF,TGTGCCATCAGTGAGCGGTCGGGCGCGGGGCGCACTGAAGCTTTCTTT
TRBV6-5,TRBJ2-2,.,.,CASSSDGELFF,TGTGCCAGCAGTTCCGACGGGGAGCTGTTTTTT
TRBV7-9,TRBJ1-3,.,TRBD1,CASSLLGMRTGGSGNTIYF,TGTGCCAGCAGCTTATTAGGGATGCGGACAGGAGGCTCTGGAAACACCATATATTTT
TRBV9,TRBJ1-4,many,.,CASRTGRLEKLFF,TGTGCCAGCAGAACAGGGCGATTGGAAAAACTGTTTTTT
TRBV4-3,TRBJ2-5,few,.,CASSQDRALVTETQYF,TGCGCCAGCAGCCAAGATCGGGCCCTAGTAACCGAGACCCAGTACTTC
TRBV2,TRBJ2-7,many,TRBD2,CASRTGLVSYEQYF,TGTGCCAGCAGGACTGGACTAGTTAGCTACGAGCAGTACTTC
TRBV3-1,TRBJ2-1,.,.,CASSQEVGGGPNPYSEQFF,TGTGCCAGCAGCCAAGAAGTGGGCGGCGGTCCGAACCCCTACAGTGAGCAGTTCTTC
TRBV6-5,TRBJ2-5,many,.,CASSYTGHLRKETQYF,TGTGCCAGCAGTTACACGGGACATCTTCGTAAGGAGACCCAGTACTTC
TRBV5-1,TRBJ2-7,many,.,CASSLTDGYEQYF,TGCGCCAGCAGCCTAACCGACGGCTACGAGCAGTACTTC
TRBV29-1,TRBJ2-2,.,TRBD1,CSVSDRGQAGELFF,TGCAGCGTCTCGGACAGGGGGCAAGCCGGGGAGCTGTTTTTT
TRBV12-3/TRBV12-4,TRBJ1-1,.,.,CASSFNQRGTEAFF,TGTGCCAGCAGTTTCAATCAACGGGGCACTGAAGCTTTCTTT
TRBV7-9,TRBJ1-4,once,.,CASSLQGYHEKLFF,TGTGCCAGCAGCCTACAGGGTTATCATGAAAAACTGTTTTTT
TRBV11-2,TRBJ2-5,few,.,CASSLEFGGSQETQYF,TGTGCCAGCAGCTTAGAATTCGGAGGGAGCCAAGAGACCCAGTACTTC